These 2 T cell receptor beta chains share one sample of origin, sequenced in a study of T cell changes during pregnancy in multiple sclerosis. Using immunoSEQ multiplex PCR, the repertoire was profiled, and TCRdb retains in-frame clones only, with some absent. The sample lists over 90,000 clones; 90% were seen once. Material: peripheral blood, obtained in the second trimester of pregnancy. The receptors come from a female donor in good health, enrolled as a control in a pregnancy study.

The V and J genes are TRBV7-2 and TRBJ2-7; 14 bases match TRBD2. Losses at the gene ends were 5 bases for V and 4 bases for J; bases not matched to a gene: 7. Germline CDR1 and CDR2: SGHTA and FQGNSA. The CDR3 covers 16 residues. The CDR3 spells CASSPRTSGRTYEQYF. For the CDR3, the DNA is TGTGCCAGCAGCCCCCGGACTAGCGGGAGGACGTACGAGCAGTACTTC.

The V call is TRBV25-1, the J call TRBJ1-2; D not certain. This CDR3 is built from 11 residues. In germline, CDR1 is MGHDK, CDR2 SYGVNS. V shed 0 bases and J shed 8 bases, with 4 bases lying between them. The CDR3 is CASSEYRGYTF. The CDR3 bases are TGTGCCAGCAGTGAATACAGGGGCTACACCTTC.